This T cell receptor beta chain was captured by sequencing in a study of PD-1 blockade in classical Hodgkin lymphoma. No patient escaped relapse after autologous stem cell transplantation, and brentuximab vedotin exposure varied. Repertoires were generated with immunoSEQ multiplex PCR, while TCRdb's copy carries only in-frame clones and drops some. The repertoire includes some 25,000 clones, about 81% of them detected once, and roughly 33% sits in the top ten. The V segment lost 5 bases and the J segment 8 bases; nucleotides outside the gene matches: 9. Germline V lookup: CDR1 LNHDA, CDR2 SQIVND (reference sequence). CDR3 size: 15 residues.

The origin of this receptor is a human donor with classical Hodgkin lymphoma. Sample: peripheral blood mononuclear cells (PBMCs), taken before the second cycle of nivolumab. This rearrangement joins TRBV19 to TRBJ2-1, with TRBD2 matching over 10 bases. The DNA for the CDR3 is TGTGCCAGTAGTCTATCTAGCGGGGGTCCGGATGAGCAGTTCTTC. It codes for CASSLSSGGPDEQFF.